These 23 T cell receptor beta chains were sequenced from one sample in a study of chemoradiotherapy in HPV16-positive cancers. Clones were sequenced by immunoSEQ multiplex PCR, and TCRdb holds only the in-frame ones, with some missing. The table lists more than 6,000 clones, around nine tenths of them singletons, with around 2.5% in the top ten. The material sequenced was tumor tissue, taken from a patient who underwent chemoradiotherapy. These TCRs come from a human donor with HPV-associated anogenital cancer.

This chain joins TRBV6-1 and TRBJ2-1; perhaps TRBD2 as D (5 bases). The CDR3 extends over 14 amino acids. Germline V lookup: CDR1 MNHNS, CDR2 SASEGT. V was clipped by 3 bases and J by 7 bases, with 13 bases between them. The chain's CDR3 is CASSDMWESNEQFF. For the CDR3, the DNA is TGTGCCAGCAGTGACATGTGGGAGTCGAATGAGCAGTTCTTC.

The rearrangement uses TRBV15 and TRBJ2-7; D unresolved. The germline V and J ends were trimmed by 0 bases and 6 bases, with 9 bases remaining between them. The CDR3 runs 13 residues. CDR1 is LNHNV, CDR2 YYDKDF, per germline (reference sequence). In DNA, the CDR3 is TGTGCCACCAGCAGAGAGGCTAACAGCGAGCAGTACTTC. This gives the protein CATSREANSEQYF.

This chain connects TRBV2 to TRBJ1-5, with 9 bases fitting TRBD1. CDR1 is SNHLY, CDR2 FYNNEI, per germline. The CDR3 runs to 13 residues. The V segment lost 6 bases and the J segment 6 bases; nucleotides outside the gene matches: 3. In nucleotides, the CDR3 is TGTGCCAGCAGAGGGACAGGGCTTCAGCCCCAGCATTTT. Translation gives CASRGTGLQPQHF.

J is TRBJ2-7 and V is TRBV15, with 8 bases fitting TRBD1. Trimming at V came to 0 bases and at J to 3 bases, leaving 4 bases not matched to a gene. Germline CDR1 LNHNV, CDR2 YYDKDF (reference sequence). The CDR3 consists of 15 residues. The CDR3 DNA reads TGTGCCACCAGCAGAGATCCCACAGGGGGCTACGAGCAGTACTTC. It encodes CATSRDPTGGYEQYF. Full variable domain (missing parts from reference TRBV15 and TRBJ2-7): DAMVIQNPRYQVTQFGKPVTLSCSQTLNHNVMYWYQQKSSQAPKLLFHYYDKDFNNEADTPDNFQSRRPNTSFCFLDIRSPGLGDTAMYLCATSRDPTGGYEQYFGPGTRLTVT.

The gene calls are TRBV11-3 and TRBJ2-3; 15 bases agree with TRBD2. Germline-derived CDR1 and CDR2 are SGHNT and YENEEA. The CDR3 length is 16 residues. The junction had 6 bases not matched to a gene; V was cut back by 5 bases and J by 6 bases. This CDR3 is CASSQGTSGRTDTQYF. CDR3 in DNA: TGTGCCAGCAGCCAGGGGACTAGCGGGAGGACGGATACGCAGTATTTT.

The rearrangement joins TRBV14 to TRBJ2-7, with no clear D. Trimming pared 2 bases from V and 4 bases from J, leaving 6 bases between. This CDR3 is 12 amino acids long. Per the germline V gene, CDR1 is SGHDN and CDR2 is FVKESK. CDR3 in amino acids: CASSQHRYEQYF. The CDR3 region has the DNA TGTGCCAGCAGCCAACACAGATACGAGCAGTACTTC.

V usage is TRBV6-5 and J usage is TRBJ2-2; no definite D call. There are 14 residues in the CDR3. The germline gives CDR1 MNHEY, CDR2 SVGAGI. Deletions cut 2 bases from V and 5 bases from J, with 9 bases between. The CDR3 nucleotides are TGTGCCAGCAGTTACGATTCTGGTACCGGGGAGCTGTTTTTT. Amino acids: CASSYDSGTGELFF.

This chain links TRBV18 with TRBJ1-2, with D uncertain. Germline values: CDR1 KGHSH, CDR2 LQKENI. The CDR3 has 15 residues. V was shortened by 0 bases and J by 2 bases, with 10 bases between the two germline ends. Written as DNA, the CDR3 is TGTGCCAGCTCACCACCGCCCCGACCCAACTATGGCTACACCTTC. Amino acid sequence: CASSPPPRPNYGYTF.

The chain joins TRBV29-1 to TRBJ1-1; perhaps TRBD1 as D (6 bases). The V gene lost 4 bases and the J gene lost 5 bases, with 17 bases spanning the gap. This CDR3 contains 14 residues. CDR1 is SQVTM and CDR2 is ANQGSEA in the germline V gene. CDR3 loop: CSVVGRGQGTEAFF. CDR3 nucleotides: TGCAGCGTTGTCGGGAGAGGGCAGGGGACTGAAGCTTTCTTT.

V gene TRBV11-3 combines with J gene TRBJ2-3, with 9 positions matching TRBD1. This CDR3 has 15 amino acids. Looked up from germline, CDR1 is SGHNT and CDR2 is YENEEA. J lost 5 bases, V lost 5 bases, and 8 bases had no gene match. As DNA, the CDR3 is TGTGCCAGCAGCCCTACAGGGGGCCGTATAGATACGCAGTATTTT. It codes for CASSPTGGRIDTQYF. Drawing the rest from reference TRBV11-3 and TRBJ2-3, the complete variable domain is EAGVVQSPRYKIIEKKQPVAFWCNPISGHNTLYWYLQNLGQGPELLIRYENEEAVDDSQLPKDRFSAERLKGVDSTLKIQPAELGDSAVYLCASSPTGGRIDTQYFGPGTRLTVL.

The rearrangement links TRBV4-3 to TRBJ2-1; D is perhaps TRBD2 (6 bases). The CDR3 loop spans 17 amino acids. V was cut by 0 bases and J by 5 bases, with 17 bases left in between. CDR1 is LGHNA and CDR2 is YSLEER in the germline V gene. The CDR3 coding sequence is TGCGCCAGCAGCCAAGATTTGGGGGGTCGGGCTCACAATGAGCAGTTCTTC. This sequence encodes CASSQDLGGRAHNEQFF.

Note on this clone: Other DNA sequences in the same sample also yield this CDR3. This rearrangement joins TRBV18 to TRBJ1-2, with a tentative D call TRBD1 (6 bases). There are 15 residues in the CDR3. The germline gives CDR1 KGHSH, CDR2 LQKENI. V lost 1 base and J 2 bases, leaving 11 bases between the germline ends. CDR3 nucleotide sequence: TGTGCCAGCTCACCACGCGACAGGATCAACTATGGCTACACCTTC. The encoded protein is CASSPRDRINYGYTF.

The CDR3 spells CASSYSPGGSEQFF. CDR3 DNA: TGTGCCAGCAGTTACTCGCCCGGGGGCTCTGAGCAGTTCTTC. V gene TRBV6-5 combines with J gene TRBJ2-1; D may be TRBD1 or TRBD2 (6 bases each). This CDR3 region has 14 residues. Trimming stripped 0 bases from V and 9 bases from J, with 12 bases between. CDR1 and CDR2 (germline): MNHEY, SVGAGI.

The DNA for the CDR3 is TGCGCCAGCAGCCCACAGGGTGACAATGAGCAGTTCTTC. Encoded protein: CASSPQGDNEQFF. The chain employs TRBV5-1 and TRBJ2-1; a possible D gene is TRBD1 (6 bases). CDR1 SGHRS and CDR2 YFSETQ come from the germline V gene. V lost 4 bases and J 5 bases, leaving 10 bases between the germline ends. The length of the CDR3 is 13 residues.

Concerning this clone itself: Germline and junction disagree at one end, which may indicate a read error. The chain links TRBV7-7 to TRBJ2-3; D ambiguous. Germline CDR1 is SSHAT and CDR2 is FNYEAQ (reference sequence). The CDR3 is 15 amino acids. The DNA for the CDR3 is TGTGCTAGCAGCTTAGGTGCCCAGCCCACAGATACGCAGTATTTT. Amino acids: CASSLGAQPTDTQYF.

The chain combines TRBV11-3 with TRBJ2-1, with 7 bases lining up with TRBD2. From germline, CDR1 is SGHNT and CDR2 YENEEA. J lost 6 bases, V lost 5 bases, and 10 bases had no gene match. This CDR3 region has 15 residues. The CDR3 DNA is TGTGCCAGCAGCCCCCGGCTAGCGGCGTTCAATGAGCAGTTCTTC. It codes for CASSPRLAAFNEQFF.

The V call is TRBV7-9, the J call TRBJ1-2; D is perhaps TRBD1 (6 bases). Germline V gives CDR1 SEHNR, CDR2 FQNEAQ (reference sequence). V lost 1 base and J 5 bases, leaving 11 bases between the germline ends. This CDR3 region has 14 residues. The CDR3 protein is CASSLVGGEYGYTF. CDR3 nucleotide sequence: TGTGCCAGCAGCTTAGTAGGGGGAGAATATGGCTACACCTTC.

The chain links TRBV5-1 to TRBJ2-2; TRBD2 matches at 9 bases. V shed 4 bases, J shed 7 bases, and the junction held 8 bases outside the gene matches. Germline-derived CDR1 and CDR2 are SGHRS and YFSETQ. This CDR3 spans 15 amino acids. The CDR3: CASSLQAGGLGELFF. As DNA, the CDR3 is TGCGCCAGCAGCCTCCAAGCGGGAGGCCTCGGGGAGCTGTTTTTT.

The CDR3 is CASSTQTSGRGGQWNEQFF. CDR3 DNA: TGTGCCAGCAGCACCCAGACTAGCGGGAGGGGAGGACAATGGAATGAGCAGTTCTTC. The chain recombines TRBV7-2 with TRBJ2-1; 14 bases align to TRBD2. V trimming: 5 bases; J trimming: 7 bases; junction bases outside the gene matches: 16. CDR1 is SGHTA and CDR2 is FQGNSA in the germline V gene. The CDR3 is 19 amino acids.

The chain recombines TRBV11-3 with TRBJ1-2, with a tentative D call TRBD1 (5 bases). This CDR3 comprises 11 residues. Germline-derived CDR1 and CDR2 are SGHNT and YENEEA. V dropped 3 bases and J dropped 10 bases, with 9 bases sitting between them. CDR3 DNA sequence: TGTGCCAGCAGCTTTGGGGGTGTCTACACCTTC. This encodes CASSFGGVYTF.

This clone was counted between two and nine times. This rearrangement joins TRBV25-1 to TRBJ1-1; D ambiguous. Germline-derived CDR1 and CDR2 are MGHDK and SYGVNS. CDR3 length: 12 amino acids. Trimming removed 6 bases from V and 1 base from J, with 6 bases in between. The DNA for the CDR3 is TGTGCCAGCAGGGAGGGGAACACTGAAGCTTTCTTT. Translation: CASREGNTEAFF.

This chain links TRBV19 with TRBJ1-2; the D is unclear. Germline-derived CDR1 and CDR2 are LNHDA and SQIVND (reference sequence). The CDR3 loop spans 13 amino acids. V lost 2 bases, J lost 2 bases, and 6 bases lay in between. The CDR3, as DNA: TGTGCCAGTAGTATACAGCTAAACTATGGCTACACCTTC. This gives the protein CASSIQLNYGYTF.

The gene calls are TRBV18 and TRBJ1-5, with a tentative D call TRBD1 (6 bases). This CDR3 is 14 amino acids long. V was trimmed by 5 bases and J by 9 bases, leaving 17 bases between them. In germline, CDR1 is KGHSH, CDR2 LQKENI. The CDR3 spells CASSKGQDLWPQHF. Here the CDR3 DNA reads TGTGCCAGCTCAAAGGGACAAGACCTCTGGCCCCAGCATTTT. Full variable domain (outside the CDR3, taken from reference TRBV18 and TRBJ1-5): NAGVMQNPRHLVRRRGQEARLRCSPMKGHSHVYWYRQLPEEGLKFMVYLQKENIIDESGMPKERFSAEFPKEGPSILRIQQVVRGDSAAYFCASSKGQDLWPQHFGDGTRLSIL.